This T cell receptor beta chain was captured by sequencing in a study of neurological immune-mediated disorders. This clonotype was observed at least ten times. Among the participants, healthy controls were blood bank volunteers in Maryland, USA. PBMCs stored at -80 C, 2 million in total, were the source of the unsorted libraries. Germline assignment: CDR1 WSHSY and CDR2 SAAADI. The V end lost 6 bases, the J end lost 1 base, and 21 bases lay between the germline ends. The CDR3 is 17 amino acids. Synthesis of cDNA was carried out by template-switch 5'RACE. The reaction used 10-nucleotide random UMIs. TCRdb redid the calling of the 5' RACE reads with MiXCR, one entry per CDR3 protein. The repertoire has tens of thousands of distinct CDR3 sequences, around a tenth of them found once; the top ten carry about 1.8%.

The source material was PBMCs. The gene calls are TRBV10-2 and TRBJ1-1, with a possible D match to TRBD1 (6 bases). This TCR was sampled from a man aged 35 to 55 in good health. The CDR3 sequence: CASSPPLQGGGNTEAFF. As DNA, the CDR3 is TGCGCCAGCAGCCCTCCCCTACAGGGTGGGGGGAACACTGAAGCTTTCTTT.